The subject of this entry is one T cell receptor (beta chain). V lost 5 bases and J lost 6; bases outside the gene matches: 6. This CDR3 spans 13 amino acids. Germline loops: CDR1 SGHRS, CDR2 YFSETQ. RNA transcripts gave rise to amplified TCR beta CDR3 regions. When the TCR CDR3 underwent first-round RT-PCR, the HTBI primer set was used. Each CDR3 protein gets one entry after TCRdb re-called the multiplex PCR reads with MiXCR. Altogether approximately 560,000 distinct CDR3 sequences are present, 15% to 19% being singletons, with the ten largest covering around 7.5%. The data stem from a study of T cells in Graves' hyperthyroidism and ophthalmopathy. Not enrolled were patients with uncontrolled infection, other autoimmune disease, pregnancy or lactation.

The clonotype originates from a woman younger than 45 with Graves' hyperthyroidism. The chain employs TRBV5-1 and TRBJ2-3, with TRBD1 identical over 7 bases. Specimen: blood. The CDR3 is CASRWDSRDTQYF. The CDR3 bases are TGCGCCAGCAGGTGGGACAGCAGGGATACGCAGTATTTT. Full variable domain (rest looked up from reference TRBV5-1 and TRBJ2-3): KAGVTQTPRYLIKTRGQQVTLSCSPISGHRSVSWYQQTPGQGLQFLFEYFSETQRNKGNFPGRFSGRQFSNSRSEMNVSTLELGDSALYLCASRWDSRDTQYFGPGTRLTVL.